The clone carrying this TCR beta chain has ten or more counts. The target antigen is unknown. TCR beta CDR3 sequences were amplified from RNA transcripts. An initial round of RT-PCR targeting the TCR CDR3 relied on the HTBI primer set. TCRdb re-analysed the multiplex PCR reads in MiXCR, keeping a single row per CDR3 protein. The sample lists approximately 600,000 distinct CDR3 sequences; less than 25% were seen once. This sample was taken from a study of T cells in Graves' hyperthyroidism and ophthalmopathy. The study, taken as a whole, reports: Blood also held most thyroid clonotypes expanded beyond 0.001.

In making diagnoses, clinical symptoms, serum thyroxine and TRAb, thyroid ultrasound and orbital computed tomography were all used. PBMCs were derived from roughly 10 ml fresh peripheral blood. Per the germline V gene, CDR1 is SGHAT and CDR2 is FQNNGV. V lost 4 bases and J lost 3; bases outside the gene matches: 8. The CDR3 has 16 amino acids. The source material was blood. V usage is TRBV11-2 and J usage is TRBJ2-2; TRBD1 aligns across 7 bases. The sequence was obtained from a young man with Graves' ophthalmopathy. Here the CDR3 reads CASSSAFGQDTGELFF. The CDR3 region has the DNA TGTGCCAGCAGCTCGGCCTTCGGACAGGACACCGGGGAGCTGTTTTTT. Supplemented by reference TRBV11-2 and TRBJ2-2, the full variable domain reads EAGVAQSPRYKIIEKRQSVAFWCNPISGHATLYWYQQILGQGPKLLIQFQNNGVVDDSQLPKDRFSAERLKGVDSTLKIQPAKLEDSAVYLCASSSAFGQDTGELFFGEGSRLTVL.